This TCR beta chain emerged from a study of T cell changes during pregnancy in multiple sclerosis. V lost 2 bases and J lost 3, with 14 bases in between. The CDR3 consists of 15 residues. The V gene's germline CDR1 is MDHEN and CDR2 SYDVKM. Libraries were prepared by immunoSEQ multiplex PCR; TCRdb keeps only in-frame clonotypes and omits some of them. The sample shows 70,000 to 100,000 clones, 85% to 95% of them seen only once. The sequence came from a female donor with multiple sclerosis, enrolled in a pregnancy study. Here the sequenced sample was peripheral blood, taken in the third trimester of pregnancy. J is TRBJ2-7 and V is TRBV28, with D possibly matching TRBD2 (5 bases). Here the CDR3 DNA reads TGTGCCAGCAGTTTACGGAGAGGGCCAGGCTACGAGCAGTACTTC. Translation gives CASSLRRGPGYEQYF.